A single sample is the source of the 26 T cell receptor beta chains below, sequenced in a study of human T cells and chemical hapten exposure. TCRdb processed the RACE reads anew with MiXCR; each CDR3 protein has one entry. The data contain roughly 51,000 distinct CDR3 sequences, more than 9% of them singletons. Time point: pre-sensitization, week 0. The sample's treatment: therapeutic diphenylcyclopropenone sensitization with weekly scalp DPC. The sequencing here drew on whole blood, taken in connection with sensitization to the hapten diphenylcyclopropenone (DPC). The receptor set was obtained from a middle-aged man with alopecia areata. Some clones in this sample may be carry-over from other donors' samples.

The rearrangement links TRBV5-6 to TRBJ1-5; D is perhaps TRBD1 (6 bases). Germline lookup yields CDR1 SGHDT and CDR2 YYEEEE. The V end was cut by 1 base, the J end by 1 base, with 9 bases between. The CDR3 totals 15 residues. For the CDR3, the DNA is TGTGCCAGCAGCTTGACAGGGTTGAGCAATCAGCCCCAGCATTTT. It translates to CASSLTGLSNQPQHF.

This clonotype has just one count. Germline and junction disagree at one end, which may indicate a read error. The V and J genes are TRBV6-5 and TRBJ2-1; no definite D call. This CDR3 spans 15 amino acids. Germline CDR1 is MNHEY and CDR2 is SVGAGI. The CDR3 sequence: CVSSRVGLAYNEQFF. CDR3 nucleotide sequence: TGTGTCAGCAGTCGGGTCGGGCTTGCCTACAATGAGCAGTTCTTC.

The chain recombines TRBV7-9 with TRBJ2-6; a weak D match, TRBD1 (6 bases). Trimming removed 4 bases from V and 1 base from J, with 17 bases in between. The CDR3 has 18 residues. The germline CDR1 and CDR2 sequences are SEHNR and FQNEAQ (reference sequence). As DNA, the CDR3 is TGTGCCAGCAGCTCCCCCAACAGGGATAGATCTGGGGCCAACGTCCTGACTTTC. Translated, it gives CASSSPNRDRSGANVLTF. Based on the CDR3 plus reference TRBV7-9 and TRBJ2-6, the full variable domain is DTGVSQNPRHKITKRGQNVTFRCDPISEHNRLYWYRQTLGQGPEFLTYFQNEAQLEKSRLLSDRFSAERPKGSFSTLEIQRTEQGDSAMYLCASSSPNRDRSGANVLTFGAGSRLTVL.

The V call is TRBV11-1, the J call TRBJ2-3, with TRBD1 identical over 7 bases. The V gene's germline CDR1 is SGHAT and CDR2 FQDESV (reference sequence). This CDR3 spans 14 amino acids. Trimming at V came to 4 bases and at J to 4 bases, leaving 5 bases not matched to a gene. The CDR3 coding sequence is TGTGCCAGCAGCTCGAGGACAGGCGCAGATACGCAGTATTTT. Protein product: CASSSRTGADTQYF.

In this sample, this clonotype turned up many times. J is TRBJ2-1 and V is TRBV7-6; D possibly corresponds to TRBD2 (6 bases). The ends were cut back, 5 bases at V and 2 bases at J, with 13 bases in the middle. This CDR3 spans 15 amino acids. Germline CDR1 is SGHVS and CDR2 is FNYEAQ. CDR3 loop: CASSRRLVTYNEQFF. The DNA for the CDR3 is TGTGCCAGCAGCCGAAGACTAGTCACCTACAATGAGCAGTTCTTC.

The V call is TRBV6-5, the J call TRBJ2-2; no clear D. The CDR3 consists of 14 residues. The germline V and J ends were trimmed by 2 bases and 1 base, with 5 bases remaining between them. CDR1 is MNHEY, CDR2 SVGAGI, per germline. For the CDR3, the DNA is TGTGCCAGCAGTTACAGGTGGAACACCGGGGAGCTGTTTTTT. Translation: CASSYRWNTGELFF.

This clonotype was seen many times. This chain connects TRBV6-2 or TRBV6-3 to TRBJ2-7; D unclear. Trimming removed 6 bases from V and 1 base from J, with 13 bases in between. CDR3 length: 14 amino acids. Per germline, CDR1 MNHEY and CDR2 SVGEGT. CDR3 bases: TGTGCCAGCAGCTATAGAGAGGAATCCTACGAGCAGTACTTC. It is translated as CASSYREESYEQYF.

This clonotype has a count of ten or more. The V and J genes are TRBV5-1 and TRBJ2-1, with 13 bases fitting TRBD2. Germline V CDR1 and CDR2: SGHRS, YFSETQ. This CDR3 contains 15 residues. The ends lost 4 bases at V and 6 bases at J; junction bases unmatched: 4. In DNA form, the CDR3 reads TGCGCCAGCAGCCAAACTAGCGGGAGGGGCAATGAGCAGTTCTTC. Its translation: CASSQTSGRGNEQFF.

This clonotype was recorded at least ten times. J is TRBJ2-7 and V is TRBV7-7, with TRBD2 matching 15 bases. The CDR3 is 15 amino acids. CDR1 is SSHAT and CDR2 is FNYEAQ in the germline V gene (reference sequence). V gave up 5 bases and J gave up 4 bases; unmatched junction bases: 3. CDR3 loop: CASSPGTSGRYEQYF. The CDR3 nucleotides are TGTGCCAGCAGCCCCGGGACTAGCGGGAGGTACGAGCAGTACTTC.

DNA of the CDR3: TGTGCCAGCAGCGAACGGGCTTTGGGGGATGAAAAACTGTTTTTT. Translating gives CASSERALGDEKLFF. The V call is TRBV7-9, the J call TRBJ1-4, with D tentatively TRBD1 (5 bases). Germline V gene sequence: CDR1 SEHNR, CDR2 FQNEAQ (reference sequence). V dropped 5 bases and J dropped 6 bases, with 16 bases sitting between them. The CDR3 is 15 amino acids.

The rearrangement uses TRBV7-9 and TRBJ1-1; possibly TRBD1 for D (5 bases). This CDR3 comprises 13 residues. Per the germline V gene, CDR1 is SEHNR and CDR2 is FQNEAQ (reference sequence). V was pared by 3 bases and J by 6 bases, with 11 bases between. The CDR3 nucleotides are TGTGCCAGCAGCTTCCGAGGCAGGGCTGAAGCTTTCTTT. The encoded protein is CASSFRGRAEAFF.

This clonotype has ten or more counts. J is TRBJ1-2 and V is TRBV28; the D is unclear. Per germline, CDR1 MDHEN and CDR2 SYDVKM. V shed 5 bases and J shed 5 bases, with 9 bases lying between them. CDR3 size: 12 residues. CDR3 nucleotide sequence: TGTGCCAGCAGTCCCCCTAGGTATGGCTACACCTTC. Its protein product is CASSPPRYGYTF.

This clonotype was counted between two and nine times. Written as DNA, the CDR3 is TGTGCCAGCATCGGGACTATCACCCTCTACGAGCAGTACTTC. It codes for CASIGTITLYEQYF. This sequence joins TRBV28 and TRBJ2-7; 7 bases map to TRBD2. The ends lost 7 bases at V and 3 bases at J; junction bases unmatched: 9. Germline CDR1 is MDHEN and CDR2 is SYDVKM. The CDR3 runs 14 residues.

Concerning this clonotype itself: A much larger clone lies one base from this, so it may be a read error. The rearrangement joins TRBV28 to TRBJ2-7; D gene ambiguous. Germline V gene lookup returns CDR1 MDHEN and CDR2 SYDVKM. The CDR3 length is 12 residues. CDR3 sequence reads: CASSLLSYVQYF. CDR3 bases: TGTGCCAGCAGTTTACTCAGCTACGTGCAGTACTTC.

This clonotype was found many times. CDR3 in DNA: TGTGCCAGTAACTTGCAGGTTGGCAATGAGCAGTTCTTC. It codes for CASNLQVGNEQFF. The chain recombines TRBV19 with TRBJ2-1; D is unresolved. Germline-derived CDR1 and CDR2 are LNHDA and SQIVND (reference sequence). The germline V and J ends were trimmed by 7 bases and 6 bases, with 13 bases remaining between them. The CDR3 contains 13 residues.

Comment on this clonotype: One base away lies a much larger clone, so this may be a sequencing read error. J is TRBJ2-1 and V is TRBV18; TRBD2 matches 8 bases. Germline CDR1 is KGHSH and CDR2 is LQKENI. CDR3 size: 15 residues. Unmatched junction bases numbered 4, after V lost 2 bases and J lost 4 bases. The CDR3, as DNA: TGTGCCAGCTCACCAAGTCGGGAGGGTTACAATGAGCAGTTCTTC. It codes for CASSPSREGYNEQFF.

The chain combines TRBV20-1 with TRBJ2-2; D uncertain. Germline V gene data show CDR1 as DFQATT and CDR2 as SNEGSKA (reference sequence). V gave up 4 bases and J gave up 1 base, with 7 bases separating them. CDR3 length: 13 residues. Here the CDR3 reads CSATNKNTGELFF. CDR3 nucleotide sequence: TGCAGTGCTACAAACAAGAACACCGGGGAGCTGTTTTTT.

This clonotype was counted ten times or more. The chain uses TRBV20-1 and TRBJ2-2; maybe TRBD2 (6 bases). Germline V lookup: CDR1 DFQATT, CDR2 SNEGSKA (reference sequence). Between the trimmed V and J ends, which lost 6 bases and 6 bases, there was a span of 11 bases. The CDR3 is 12 residues long. CDR3: CSAAGLPGELFF. CDR3 coding DNA: TGCAGTGCGGCGGGACTCCCCGGGGAGCTGTTTTTT.

The rearrangement uses TRBV7-9 and TRBJ2-3, with a weak D call TRBD2 (5 bases). The V end was cut by 0 bases, the J end by 2 bases, with 15 bases between. Looked up from germline, CDR1 is SEHNR and CDR2 is FQNEAQ (reference sequence). The CDR3 runs 17 residues. CDR3 residues: CASSLANTRETTDTQYF. The CDR3 nucleotides read TGTGCCAGCAGCTTAGCGAACACTAGGGAAACCACAGATACGCAGTATTTT.

The chain recombines TRBV5-1 with TRBJ2-5, with 11 bases identical to TRBD2. With V trimmed by 2 bases and J by 3 bases, 15 bases remained unmatched. The length of the CDR3 is 19 residues. The V gene's germline CDR1 is SGHRS and CDR2 YFSETQ. The CDR3 nucleotides are TGCGCCAGCAGCTTCTCCTCTCGACTAGCGGGGCATTATAAAGAGACCCAGTACTTC. Protein sequence: CASSFSSRLAGHYKETQYF.

The rearrangement links TRBV3-1 to TRBJ2-3; no definite D call. The germline CDR1 and CDR2 sequences are LGHDT and YNNKEL (reference sequence). The germline V and J ends were trimmed by 0 bases and 0 bases, with 7 bases remaining between them. This CDR3 contains 15 residues. Here the CDR3 reads CASSQDLVSTDTQYF. CDR3 nucleotide sequence: TGTGCCAGCAGCCAAGATCTAGTAAGCACAGATACGCAGTATTTT.

Ten or more counts support this clonotype. The V and J genes are TRBV3-1 and TRBJ1-4, with a possible D match to TRBD1 (5 bases). V was trimmed by 4 bases and J by 8 bases, leaving 14 bases between them. Germline lookup yields CDR1 LGHDT and CDR2 YNNKEL (reference sequence). The CDR3 contains 14 residues. The CDR3 DNA reads TGTGCCAGCAGCCCCACTATCAGGGAAGAAAAACTGTTTTTT. It specifies CASSPTIREEKLFF.

V gene TRBV9 combines with J gene TRBJ2-7; perhaps TRBD1 as D (6 bases). CDR3 size: 14 residues. With 0 bases removed from V and 7 bases from J, the gap between germline ends came to 14 bases. The V gene's germline CDR1 is SGDLS and CDR2 YYNGEE. This chain's CDR3 is CASSVGGTLLEQYF. In DNA form, the CDR3 reads TGTGCCAGCAGCGTAGGAGGGACACTACTGGAGCAGTACTTC.

This clonotype was seen repeatedly, ten times or more. V usage is TRBV5-1 and J usage is TRBJ2-3; 11 nucleotides line up with TRBD2. Germline V gene data show CDR1 as SGHRS and CDR2 as YFSETQ. CDR3 length equals 14 residues. V shed 5 bases and J 2 bases; nucleotides not matched to a gene: 1. CDR3 region: CASRTSGNTDTQYF. The CDR3 DNA reads TGCGCCAGCAGGACTAGCGGGAACACAGATACGCAGTATTTT. Drawing the rest from reference TRBV5-1 and TRBJ2-3, the complete variable domain is KAGVTQTPRYLIKTRGQQVTLSCSPISGHRSVSWYQQTPGQGLQFLFEYFSETQRNKGNFPGRFSGRQFSNSRSEMNVSTLELGDSALYLCASRTSGNTDTQYFGPGTRLTVL.

The rearrangement uses TRBV28 and TRBJ2-1; no firm D call. The germline CDR1 and CDR2 sequences are MDHEN and SYDVKM. The CDR3 is made up of 15 amino acids. V lost 0 bases and J lost 7, with 13 bases in between. The chain's CDR3 is CASSLWANGVNEQFF. CDR3 sequence (DNA): TGTGCCAGCAGTTTATGGGCCAATGGGGTGAATGAGCAGTTCTTC.

This clonotype was counted ten times or more. The rearrangement uses TRBV6-5 and TRBJ2-5; D is undetermined. Germline V gives CDR1 MNHEY, CDR2 SVGAGI. The CDR3 sequence is 16 residues long. V lost 0 bases to trimming and J lost 2 bases, with 13 bases between them. The CDR3 DNA reads as TGTGCCAGCAGTTACTCGTTCACAGCTTTACAAGAGACCCAGTACTTC. The encoded protein is CASSYSFTALQETQYF.